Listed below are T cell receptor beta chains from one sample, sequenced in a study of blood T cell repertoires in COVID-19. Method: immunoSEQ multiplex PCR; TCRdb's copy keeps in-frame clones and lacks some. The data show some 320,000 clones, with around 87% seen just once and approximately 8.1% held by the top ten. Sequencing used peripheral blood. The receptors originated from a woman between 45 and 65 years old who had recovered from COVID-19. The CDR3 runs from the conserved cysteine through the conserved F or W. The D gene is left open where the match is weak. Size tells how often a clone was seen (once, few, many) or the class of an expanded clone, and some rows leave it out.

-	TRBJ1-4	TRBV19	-	CASRPGLREKLFF	TGTGCCAGTAGACCAGGGTTGCGTGAAAAACTGTTTTTT
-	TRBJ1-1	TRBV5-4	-	CASSQGHLVNTEAFF	TGTGCCAGCAGCCAAGGACATCTAGTGAACACTGAAGCTTTCTTT
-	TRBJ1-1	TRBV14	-	CASSQYRAAEAFF	TGTGCCAGCAGCCAATACAGGGCGGCTGAAGCTTTCTTT
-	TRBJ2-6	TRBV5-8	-	CASSFFQGSGANVLTF	TGTGCCAGCAGCTTTTTTCAGGGGTCTGGGGCCAACGTCCTGACTTTC
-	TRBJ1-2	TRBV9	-	CASSPPGSPGYTF	TGTGCCAGCAGCCCCCCAGGGTCCCCTGGCTACACCTTC
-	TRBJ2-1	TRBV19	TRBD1	CASSTRQGDYNEQFF	TGTGCCAGTAGTACCCGACAGGGGGACTACAATGAGCAGTTCTTC
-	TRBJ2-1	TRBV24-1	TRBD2	CATSISWGGRYNEQFF	TGTGCCACCTCGATATCTTGGGGGGGAAGATACAATGAGCAGTTCTTC
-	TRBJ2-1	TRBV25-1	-	CASSEPGINNEQFF	TGTGCCAGCAGTGAACCGGGGATCAACAATGAGCAGTTCTTC
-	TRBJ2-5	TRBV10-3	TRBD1	CAISALSRGGGTQYF	TGTGCCATCAGTGCCTTGAGTCGAGGGGGCGGGACCCAGTACTTC
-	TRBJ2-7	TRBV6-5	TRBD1	CASSRDRRYEQYF	TGTGCCAGCAGTAGGGACAGGAGATACGAGCAGTACTTC
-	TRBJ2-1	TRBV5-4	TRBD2	CASSLKVSGGASSYNEQFF	TGTGCCAGCAGCTTGAAGGTTAGCGGGGGTGCAAGCTCCTACAATGAGCAGTTCTTC
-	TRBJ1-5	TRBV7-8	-	CASSPNRGNQPQHF	TGTGCCAGCAGCCCCAACAGGGGCAATCAGCCCCAGCATTTT
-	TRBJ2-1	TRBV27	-	CASKGGMMSNEQFF	TGTGCCAGCAAAGGAGGAATGATGAGTAATGAGCAGTTCTTC
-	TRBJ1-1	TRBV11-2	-	CASSRERAEAFF	TGTGCCAGCAGCCGGGAACGAGCGGAAGCTTTCTTT
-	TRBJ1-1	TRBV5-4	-	CASSSFGGWNTEAFF	TGTGCCAGCAGCAGCTTTGGGGGCTGGAACACTGAAGCTTTCTTT
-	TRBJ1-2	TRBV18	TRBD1	CASSKDREAWNYGYTF	TGTGCCAGCTCCAAAGACAGGGAGGCTTGGAACTATGGCTACACCTTC
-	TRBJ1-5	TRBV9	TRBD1	CASSRTGLDQPQHF	TGTGCCAGCAGCCGGACAGGCTTGGATCAGCCCCAGCATTTT
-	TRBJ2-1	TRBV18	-	CASSPPGRSRNEQFF	TGTGCCAGCTCCCCCCCGGGTCGGTCCCGCAATGAGCAGTTCTTC
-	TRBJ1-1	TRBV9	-	CASSVGSVGGEAFF	TGTGCCAGCAGCGTAGGATCGGTAGGGGGTGAAGCTTTCTTT
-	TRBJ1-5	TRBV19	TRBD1	CASSMGTGWNQPQHF	TGTGCCAGTAGTATGGGGACAGGGTGGAATCAGCCCCAGCATTTT
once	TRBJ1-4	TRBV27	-	CASSGEGGEKLFF	TGTGCCAGCAGTGGGGAGGGGGGGGAAAAACTGTTTTTT
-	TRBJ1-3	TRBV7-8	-	CASSAGSGNTIYF	TGTGCCAGCAGCGCAGGGTCTGGAAACACCATATATTTT
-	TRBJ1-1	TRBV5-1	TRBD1	CASSLVAGGNTEAFF	TGCGCCAGCAGCTTGGTAGCAGGGGGGAACACTGAAGCTTTCTTT
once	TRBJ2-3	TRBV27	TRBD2	CASSLTSYDTQYF	TGTGCCAGCAGTTTGACTAGCTATGATACGCAGTATTTT
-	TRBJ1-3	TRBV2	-	CASSEGGQGFGNTIYF	TGTGCCAGCAGTGAAGGTGGGCAGGGGTTTGGAAACACCATATATTTT
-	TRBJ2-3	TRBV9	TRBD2	CASSSRVTSGTDTQYF	TGTGCCAGCAGCTCCCGGGTGACTAGCGGGACGGATACGCAGTATTTT
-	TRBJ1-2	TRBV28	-	CASSFPDSLGYTF	TGTGCCAGCAGTTTTCCCGACAGTTTAGGCTACACCTTC